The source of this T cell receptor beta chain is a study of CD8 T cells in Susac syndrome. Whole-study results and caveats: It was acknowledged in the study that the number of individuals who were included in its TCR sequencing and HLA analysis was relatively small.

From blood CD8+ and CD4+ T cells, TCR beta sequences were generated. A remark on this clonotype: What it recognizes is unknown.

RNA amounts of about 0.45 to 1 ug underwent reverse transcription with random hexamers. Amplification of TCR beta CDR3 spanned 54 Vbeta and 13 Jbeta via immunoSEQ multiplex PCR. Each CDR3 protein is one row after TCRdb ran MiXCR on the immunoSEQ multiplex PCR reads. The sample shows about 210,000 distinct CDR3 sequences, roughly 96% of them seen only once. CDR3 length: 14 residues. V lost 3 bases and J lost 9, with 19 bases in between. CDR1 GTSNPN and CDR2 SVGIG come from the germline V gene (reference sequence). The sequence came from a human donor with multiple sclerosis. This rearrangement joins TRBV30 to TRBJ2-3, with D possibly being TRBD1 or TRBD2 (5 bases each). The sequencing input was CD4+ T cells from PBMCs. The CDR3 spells CAWSLGTVDATQYF. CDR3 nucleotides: TGTGCCTGGAGCCTAGGGACGGTGGACGCGACGCAGTATTTT.